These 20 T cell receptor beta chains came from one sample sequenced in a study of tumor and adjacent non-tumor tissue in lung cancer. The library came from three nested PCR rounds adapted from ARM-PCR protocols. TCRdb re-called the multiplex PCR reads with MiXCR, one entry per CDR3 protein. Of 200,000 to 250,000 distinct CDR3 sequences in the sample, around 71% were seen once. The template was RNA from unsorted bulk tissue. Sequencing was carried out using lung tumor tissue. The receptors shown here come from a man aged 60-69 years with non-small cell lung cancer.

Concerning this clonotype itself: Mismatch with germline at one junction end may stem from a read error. The CDR3, as DNA: TGCGACAGCAGCTTAGCGAGACTAGAGACCGGAGAGCTGTTTTTT. This translates into CDSSLARLETGELFF. V gene TRBV11-3 combines with J gene TRBJ2-2; D possibly corresponds to TRBD2 (6 bases). Germline-derived CDR1 and CDR2 are SGHNT and YENEEA. The CDR3 length is 15 residues.

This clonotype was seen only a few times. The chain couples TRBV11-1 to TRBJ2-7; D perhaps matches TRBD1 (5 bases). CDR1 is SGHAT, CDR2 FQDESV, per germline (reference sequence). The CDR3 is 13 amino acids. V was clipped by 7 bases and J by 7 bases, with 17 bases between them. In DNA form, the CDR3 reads TGTGCCAGCATCACGGATAGGGGTGGAGAGCAGTACTTC. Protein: CASITDRGGEQYF.

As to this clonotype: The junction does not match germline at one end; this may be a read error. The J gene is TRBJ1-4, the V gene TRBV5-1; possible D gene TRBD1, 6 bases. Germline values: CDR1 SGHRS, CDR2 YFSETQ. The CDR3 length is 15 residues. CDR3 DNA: TGCGTCAGCAGCTTGGGAGGACAGAGGGGTGAAAAACTGTTTTTT. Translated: CVSSLGGQRGEKLFF.

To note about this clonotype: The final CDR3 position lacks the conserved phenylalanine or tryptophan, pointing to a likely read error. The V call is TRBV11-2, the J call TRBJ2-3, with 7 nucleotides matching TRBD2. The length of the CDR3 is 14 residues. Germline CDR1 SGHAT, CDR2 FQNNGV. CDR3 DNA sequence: TGTGCCAGTAGCTTTCTAGCGGAGGGCGTTCAGCAGTATTCT. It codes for CASSFLAEGVQQYS.

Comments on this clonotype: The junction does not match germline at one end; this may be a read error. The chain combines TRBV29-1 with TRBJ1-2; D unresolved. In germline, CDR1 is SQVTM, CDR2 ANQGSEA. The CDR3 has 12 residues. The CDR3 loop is CSVEIGYYGYIF. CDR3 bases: TGCAGCGTTGAAATAGGATACTATGGCTACATCTTC.

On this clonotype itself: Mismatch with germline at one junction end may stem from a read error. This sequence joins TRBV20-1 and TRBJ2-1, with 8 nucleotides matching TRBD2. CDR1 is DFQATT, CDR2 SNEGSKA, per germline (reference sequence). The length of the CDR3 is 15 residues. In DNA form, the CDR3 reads TGCACTGCTAGGAGGGCAAGCGGGAGTCTAAATGAGGAGTTCTTC. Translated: CTARRASGSLNEEFF.

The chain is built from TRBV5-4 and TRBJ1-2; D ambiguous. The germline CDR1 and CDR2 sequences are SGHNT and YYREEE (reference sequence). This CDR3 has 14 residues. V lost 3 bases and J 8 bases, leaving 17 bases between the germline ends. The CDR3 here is CASSSHMGRGGYTF. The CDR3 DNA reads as TGTGCCAGCAGCTCCCACATGGGGAGAGGGGGCTACACCTTC.

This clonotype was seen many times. For the CDR3, the DNA is TGTGCCAGCAGTTACGGTTTAGCGAACACCGGGGAGCTGTTTTTT. Protein sequence: CASSYGLANTGELFF. The chain recombines TRBV6-5 with TRBJ2-2; D is unresolved. There are 15 residues in the CDR3. The V gene lost 2 bases and the J gene lost 0 bases, with 7 bases spanning the gap. Germline V CDR1 and CDR2: MNHEY, SVGAGI.

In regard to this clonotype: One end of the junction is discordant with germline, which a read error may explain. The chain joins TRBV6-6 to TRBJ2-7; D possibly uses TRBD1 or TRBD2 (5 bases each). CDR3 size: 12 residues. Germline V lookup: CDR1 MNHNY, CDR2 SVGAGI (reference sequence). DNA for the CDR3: TGTGCCAGCAATTGGGACGGCTACGTGCAGTACTTC. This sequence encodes CASNWDGYVQYF.

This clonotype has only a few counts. The CDR3 here is CSANKGGAENTEAFF. The CDR3 DNA reads as TGCAGTGCTAACAAGGGGGGGGCGGAGAACACTGAAGCTTTCTTT. This chain connects TRBV20-1 to TRBJ1-1, with a possible D match to TRBD1 (6 bases). This CDR3 has 15 residues. The germline CDR1 and CDR2 sequences are DFQATT and SNEGSKA (reference sequence). Trimming stripped 4 bases from V and 1 base from J, with 16 bases between.

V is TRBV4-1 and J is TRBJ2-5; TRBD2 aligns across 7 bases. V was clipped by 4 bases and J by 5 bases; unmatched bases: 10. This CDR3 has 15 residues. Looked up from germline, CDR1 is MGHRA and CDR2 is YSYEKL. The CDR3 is CASSRARGGGETQYF. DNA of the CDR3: TGCGCCAGCAGCCGGGCGCGCGGGGGTGGTGAGACCCAGTACTTC.

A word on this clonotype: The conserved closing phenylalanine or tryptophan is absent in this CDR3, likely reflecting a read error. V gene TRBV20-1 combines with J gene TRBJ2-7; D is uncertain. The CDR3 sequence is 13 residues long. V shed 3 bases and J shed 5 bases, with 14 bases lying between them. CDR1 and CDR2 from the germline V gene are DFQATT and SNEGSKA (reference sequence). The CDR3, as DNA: TGCAGTGCTAGTCTCCTCCCCGACAACGAGCAGTACTTA. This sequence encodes CSASLLPDNEQYL.

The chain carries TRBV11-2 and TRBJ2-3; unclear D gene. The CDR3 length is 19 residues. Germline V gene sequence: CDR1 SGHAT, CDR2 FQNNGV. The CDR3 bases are TGTGACACCAGCTTAACCAGCTCTATTCGAGTGGGTGAGGCAGATACGCAGTATTTT. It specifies CDTSLTSSIRVGEADTQYF. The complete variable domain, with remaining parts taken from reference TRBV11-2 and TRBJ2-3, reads EAGVAQSPRYKIIEKRQSVAFWCNPISGHATLYWYQQILGQGPKLLIQFQNNGVVDDSQLPKDRFSAERLKGVDSTLKIQPAKLEDSAVYLCDTSLTSSIRVGEADTQYFGPGTRLTVL.

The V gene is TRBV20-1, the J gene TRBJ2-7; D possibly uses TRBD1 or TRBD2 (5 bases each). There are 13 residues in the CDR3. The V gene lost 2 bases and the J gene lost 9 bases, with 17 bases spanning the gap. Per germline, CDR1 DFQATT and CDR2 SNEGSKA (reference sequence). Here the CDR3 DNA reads TGCAGTGCTAGATATGGGGGACCGATCGGGCAGTACTTC. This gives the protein CSARYGGPIGQYF.

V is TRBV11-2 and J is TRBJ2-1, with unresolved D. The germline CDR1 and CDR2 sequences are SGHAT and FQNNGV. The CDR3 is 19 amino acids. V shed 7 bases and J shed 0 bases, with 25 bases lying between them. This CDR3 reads CASTRTFWGGLDSYNEQFF. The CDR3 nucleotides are TGTGCCAGCACAAGAACCTTCTGGGGTGGGCTCGACTCCTACAATGAGCAGTTCTTC. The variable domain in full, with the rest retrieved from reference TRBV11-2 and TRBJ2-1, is EAGVAQSPRYKIIEKRQSVAFWCNPISGHATLYWYQQILGQGPKLLIQFQNNGVVDDSQLPKDRFSAERLKGVDSTLKIQPAKLEDSAVYLCASTRTFWGGLDSYNEQFFGPGTRLTVL.

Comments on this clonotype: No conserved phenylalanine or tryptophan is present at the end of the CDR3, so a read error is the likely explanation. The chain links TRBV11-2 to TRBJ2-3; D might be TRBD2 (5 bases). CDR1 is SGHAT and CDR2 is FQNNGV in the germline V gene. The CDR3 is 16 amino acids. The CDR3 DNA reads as TGTGCCAGCAGCTTAGGCATGCGTTCTAGCAGAGATACGCAGTATCTT. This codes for CASSLGMRSSRDTQYL.

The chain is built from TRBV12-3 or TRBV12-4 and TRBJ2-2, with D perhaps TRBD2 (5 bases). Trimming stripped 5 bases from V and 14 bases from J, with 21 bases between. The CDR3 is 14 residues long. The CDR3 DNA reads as TGTGCCAGCAGTACCGGGCGAGGTTCCGGGGTACTGTTTTTT. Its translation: CASSTGRGSGVLFF.

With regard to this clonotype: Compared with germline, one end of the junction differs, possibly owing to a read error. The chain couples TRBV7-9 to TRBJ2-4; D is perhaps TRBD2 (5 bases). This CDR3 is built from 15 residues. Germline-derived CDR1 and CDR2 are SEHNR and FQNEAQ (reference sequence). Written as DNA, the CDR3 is TGTGCCAGCAGCTTCGGGGATGTATCCAAAAACATTGAGTACTTC. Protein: CASSFGDVSKNIEYF.

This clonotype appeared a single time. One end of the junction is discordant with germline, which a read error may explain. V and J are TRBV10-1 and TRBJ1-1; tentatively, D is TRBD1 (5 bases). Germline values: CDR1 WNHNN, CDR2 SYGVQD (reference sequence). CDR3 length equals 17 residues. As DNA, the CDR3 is TGCGCCAACAGTGAGTCTATGGCAGGGAGCCTAAACACTGAAACTTTCTTT. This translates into CANSESMAGSLNTETFF.

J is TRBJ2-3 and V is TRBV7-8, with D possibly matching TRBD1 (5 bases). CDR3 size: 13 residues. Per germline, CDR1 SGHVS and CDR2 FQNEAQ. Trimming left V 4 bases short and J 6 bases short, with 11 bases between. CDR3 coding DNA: TGTGCCAGCAGCTCCAGGGTATCGGATACGCAGTATTTT. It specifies CASSSRVSDTQYF.